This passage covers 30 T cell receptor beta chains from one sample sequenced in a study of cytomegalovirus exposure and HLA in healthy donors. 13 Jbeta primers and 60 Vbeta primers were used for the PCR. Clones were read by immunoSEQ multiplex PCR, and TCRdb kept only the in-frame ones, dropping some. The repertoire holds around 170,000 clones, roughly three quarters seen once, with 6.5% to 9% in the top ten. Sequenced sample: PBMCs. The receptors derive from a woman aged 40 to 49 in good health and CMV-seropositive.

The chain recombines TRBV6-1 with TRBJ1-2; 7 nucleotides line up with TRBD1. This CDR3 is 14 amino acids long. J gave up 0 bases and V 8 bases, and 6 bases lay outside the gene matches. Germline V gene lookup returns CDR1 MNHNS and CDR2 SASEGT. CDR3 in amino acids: CASGSGTANYGYTF. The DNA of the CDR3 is TGTGCCAGCGGATCAGGGACAGCTAACTATGGCTACACCTTC.

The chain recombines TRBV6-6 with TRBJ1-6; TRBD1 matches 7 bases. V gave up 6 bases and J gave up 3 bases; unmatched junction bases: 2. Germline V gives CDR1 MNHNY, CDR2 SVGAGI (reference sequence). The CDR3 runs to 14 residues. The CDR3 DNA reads TGTGCCAGCAGCCGGGACAGCTATAATTCACCCCTCCACTTT. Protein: CASSRDSYNSPLHF.

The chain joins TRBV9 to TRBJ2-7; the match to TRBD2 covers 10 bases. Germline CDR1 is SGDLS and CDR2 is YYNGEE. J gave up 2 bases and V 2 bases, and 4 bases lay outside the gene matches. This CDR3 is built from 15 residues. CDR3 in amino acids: CASSVTSGGAYEQYF. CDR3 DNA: TGTGCCAGCAGCGTTACAAGCGGGGGGGCCTACGAGCAGTACTTC.

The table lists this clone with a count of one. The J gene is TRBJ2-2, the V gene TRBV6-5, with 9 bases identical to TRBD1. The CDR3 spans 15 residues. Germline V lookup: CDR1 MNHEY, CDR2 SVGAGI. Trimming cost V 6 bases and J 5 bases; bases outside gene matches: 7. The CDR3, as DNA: TGTGCCAGCAGCGCCGGGACAGGGAGGACCGGGGAGCTGTTTTTT. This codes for CASSAGTGRTGELFF.

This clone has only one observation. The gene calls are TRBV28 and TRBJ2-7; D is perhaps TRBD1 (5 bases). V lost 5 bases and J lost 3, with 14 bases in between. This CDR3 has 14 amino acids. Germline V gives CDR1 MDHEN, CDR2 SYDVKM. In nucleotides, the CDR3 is TGTGCCAGCAGTCCCTCGGACAAGGGCTACGAGCAGTACTTC. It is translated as CASSPSDKGYEQYF.

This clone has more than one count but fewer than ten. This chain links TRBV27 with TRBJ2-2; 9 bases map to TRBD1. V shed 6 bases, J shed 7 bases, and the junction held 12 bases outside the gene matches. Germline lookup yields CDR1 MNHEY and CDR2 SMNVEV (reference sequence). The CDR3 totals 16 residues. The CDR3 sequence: CASSHPGTGLVGELFF. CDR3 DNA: TGTGCCAGCAGCCACCCCGGGACAGGGCTCGTCGGGGAGCTGTTTTTT.

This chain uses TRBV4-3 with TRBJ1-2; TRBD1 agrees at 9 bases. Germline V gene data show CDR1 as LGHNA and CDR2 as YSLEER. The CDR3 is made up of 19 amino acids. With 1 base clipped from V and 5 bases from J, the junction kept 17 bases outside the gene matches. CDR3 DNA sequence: TGCGCCAGCAGCCAAGTTGTTCAGGCGGGACAGGGAGGTGGATATGGCTACACCTTC. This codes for CASSQVVQAGQGGGYGYTF.

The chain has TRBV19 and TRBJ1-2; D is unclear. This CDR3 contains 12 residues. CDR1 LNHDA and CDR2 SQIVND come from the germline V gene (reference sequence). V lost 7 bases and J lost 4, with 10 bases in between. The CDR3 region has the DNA TGTGCCAGTACACGGGTGGGCTATGGCTACACCTTC. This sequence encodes CASTRVGYGYTF.

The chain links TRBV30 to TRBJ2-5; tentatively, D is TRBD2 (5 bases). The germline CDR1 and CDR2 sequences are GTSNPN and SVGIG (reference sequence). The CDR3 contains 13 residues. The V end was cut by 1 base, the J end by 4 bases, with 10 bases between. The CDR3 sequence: CAWSAGVGETQYF. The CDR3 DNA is TGTGCCTGGAGTGCCGGGGTGGGAGAGACCCAGTACTTC.

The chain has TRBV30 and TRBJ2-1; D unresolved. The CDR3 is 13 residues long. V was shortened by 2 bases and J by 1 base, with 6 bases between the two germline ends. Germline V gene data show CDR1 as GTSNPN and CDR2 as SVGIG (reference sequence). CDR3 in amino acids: CAWSSNSYNEQFF. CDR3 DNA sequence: TGTGCCTGGAGTTCTAATTCCTACAATGAGCAGTTCTTC.

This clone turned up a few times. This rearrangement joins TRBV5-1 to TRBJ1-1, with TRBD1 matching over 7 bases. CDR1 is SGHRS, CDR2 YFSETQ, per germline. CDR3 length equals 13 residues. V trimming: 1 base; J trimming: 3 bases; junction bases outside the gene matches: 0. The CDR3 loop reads CASSLTGDTEAFF. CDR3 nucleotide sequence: TGCGCCAGCAGCTTGACAGGGGACACTGAAGCTTTCTTT.

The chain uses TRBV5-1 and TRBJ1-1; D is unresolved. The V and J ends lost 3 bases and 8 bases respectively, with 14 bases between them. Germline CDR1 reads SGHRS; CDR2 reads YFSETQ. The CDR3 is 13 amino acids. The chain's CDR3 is CASSSKPGPEAFF. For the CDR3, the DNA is TGCGCCAGCAGCTCGAAACCGGGTCCAGAAGCTTTCTTT. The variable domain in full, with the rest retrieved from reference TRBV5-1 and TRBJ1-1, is KAGVTQTPRYLIKTRGQQVTLSCSPISGHRSVSWYQQTPGQGLQFLFEYFSETQRNKGNFPGRFSGRQFSNSRSEMNVSTLELGDSALYLCASSSKPGPEAFFGQGTRLTVV.

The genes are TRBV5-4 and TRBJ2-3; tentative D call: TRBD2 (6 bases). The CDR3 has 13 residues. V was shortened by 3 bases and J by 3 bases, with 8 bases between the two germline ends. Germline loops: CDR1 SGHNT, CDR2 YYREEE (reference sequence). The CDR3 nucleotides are TGTGCCAGCAGCTCGACTAGGACAGATACGCAGTATTTT. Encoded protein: CASSSTRTDTQYF.

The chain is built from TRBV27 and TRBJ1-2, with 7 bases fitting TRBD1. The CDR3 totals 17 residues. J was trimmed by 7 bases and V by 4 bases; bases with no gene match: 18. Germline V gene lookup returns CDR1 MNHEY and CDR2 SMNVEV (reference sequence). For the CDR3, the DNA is TGTGCCAGCAGTTATACCACGAGCAGGGGGAAATTGGGTGGCTACACCTTC. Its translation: CASSYTTSRGKLGGYTF.

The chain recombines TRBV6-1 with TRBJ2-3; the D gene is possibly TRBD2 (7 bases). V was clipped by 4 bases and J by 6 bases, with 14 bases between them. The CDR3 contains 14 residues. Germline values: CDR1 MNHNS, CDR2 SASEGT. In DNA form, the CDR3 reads TGTGCCAGCAGTGGCCTCGGGGGGCTGGATACGCAGTATTTT. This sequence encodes CASSGLGGLDTQYF.

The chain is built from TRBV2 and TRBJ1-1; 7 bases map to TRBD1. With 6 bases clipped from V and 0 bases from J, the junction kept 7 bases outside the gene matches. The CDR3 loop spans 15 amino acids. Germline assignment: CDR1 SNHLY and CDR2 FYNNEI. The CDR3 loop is CASSRDRSMNTEAFF. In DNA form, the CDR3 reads TGTGCCAGCAGCAGGGACAGATCTATGAACACTGAAGCTTTCTTT.

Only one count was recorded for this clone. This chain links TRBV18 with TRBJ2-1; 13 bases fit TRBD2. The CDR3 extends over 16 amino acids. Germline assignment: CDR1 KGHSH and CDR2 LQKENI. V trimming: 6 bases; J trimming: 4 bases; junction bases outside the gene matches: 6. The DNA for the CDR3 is TGTGCCAGCTCCCCTGGGACTAGCGGGACTTACAATGAGCAGTTCTTC. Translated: CASSPGTSGTYNEQFF.

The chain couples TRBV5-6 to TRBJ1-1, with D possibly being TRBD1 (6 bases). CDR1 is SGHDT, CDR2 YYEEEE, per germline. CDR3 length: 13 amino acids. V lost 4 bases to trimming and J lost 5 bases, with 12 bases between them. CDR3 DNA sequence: TGTGCCAGCAGCACAGGGTTCGGGACTGAAGCTTTCTTT. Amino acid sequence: CASSTGFGTEAFF.

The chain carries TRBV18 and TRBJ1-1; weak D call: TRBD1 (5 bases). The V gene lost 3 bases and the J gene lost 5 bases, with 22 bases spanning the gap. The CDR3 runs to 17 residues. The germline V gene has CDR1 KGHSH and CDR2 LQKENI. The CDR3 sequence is CASSPGHRVGKGTEAFF. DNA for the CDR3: TGTGCCAGCTCACCCGGACATCGGGTGGGTAAGGGGACTGAAGCTTTCTTT.

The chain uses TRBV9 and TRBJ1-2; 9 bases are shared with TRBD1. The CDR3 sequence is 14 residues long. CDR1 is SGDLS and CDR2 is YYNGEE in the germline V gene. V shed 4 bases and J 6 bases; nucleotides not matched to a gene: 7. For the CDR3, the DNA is TGTGCCAGCAGCTCCCACAGGGGGCAGGATGGCTACACCTTC. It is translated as CASSSHRGQDGYTF. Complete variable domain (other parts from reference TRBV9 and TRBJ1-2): DSGVTQTPKHLITATGQRVTLRCSPRSGDLSVYWYQQSLDQGLQFLIQYYNGEERAKGNILERFSAQQFPDLHSELNLSSLELGDSALYFCASSSHRGQDGYTFGSGTRLTVV.

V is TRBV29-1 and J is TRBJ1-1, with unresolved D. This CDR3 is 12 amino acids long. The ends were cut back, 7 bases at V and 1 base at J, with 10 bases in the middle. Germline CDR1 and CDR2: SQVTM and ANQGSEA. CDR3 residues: CSGAETNTEAFF. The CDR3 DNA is TGCAGCGGGGCCGAAACGAACACTGAAGCTTTCTTT. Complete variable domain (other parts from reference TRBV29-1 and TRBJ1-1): SAVISQKPSRDICQRGTSLTIQCQVDSQVTMMFWYRQQPGQSLTLIATANQGSEATYESGFVIDKFPISRPNLTFSTLTVSNMSPEDSSIYLCSGAETNTEAFFGQGTRLTVV.

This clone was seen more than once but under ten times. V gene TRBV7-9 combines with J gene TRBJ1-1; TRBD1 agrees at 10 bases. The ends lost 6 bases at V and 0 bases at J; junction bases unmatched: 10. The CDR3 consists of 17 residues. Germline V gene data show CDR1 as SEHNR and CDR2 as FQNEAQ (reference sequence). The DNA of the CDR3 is TGTGCCAGCAGACCTCCTCCGGGACAGGGGATGAACACTGAAGCTTTCTTT. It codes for CASRPPPGQGMNTEAFF.

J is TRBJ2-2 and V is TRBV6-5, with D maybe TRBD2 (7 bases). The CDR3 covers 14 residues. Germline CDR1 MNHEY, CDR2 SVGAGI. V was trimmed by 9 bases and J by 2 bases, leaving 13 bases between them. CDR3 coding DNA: TGTGCCAGTACGGCGGGGGCCAACACCGGGGAGCTGTTTTTT. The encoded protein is CASTAGANTGELFF.

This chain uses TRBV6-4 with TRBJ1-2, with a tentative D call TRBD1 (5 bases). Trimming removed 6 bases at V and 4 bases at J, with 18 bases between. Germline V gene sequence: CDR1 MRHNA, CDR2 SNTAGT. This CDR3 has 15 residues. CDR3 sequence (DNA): TGTGCCAGCAGAGACACAGCGGGGGGGACCTATGGCTACACCTTC. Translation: CASRDTAGGTYGYTF.

The CDR3: CASSQDYAQNNQPQHF. CDR3 in DNA: TGCGCCAGCAGCCAAGATTACGCACAGAACAATCAGCCCCAGCATTTT. This sequence joins TRBV4-3 and TRBJ1-5; D unclear. The V end lost 0 bases, the J end lost 3 bases, and 12 bases lay between the germline ends. The CDR3 consists of 16 residues. CDR1 is LGHNA, CDR2 YSLEER, per germline.

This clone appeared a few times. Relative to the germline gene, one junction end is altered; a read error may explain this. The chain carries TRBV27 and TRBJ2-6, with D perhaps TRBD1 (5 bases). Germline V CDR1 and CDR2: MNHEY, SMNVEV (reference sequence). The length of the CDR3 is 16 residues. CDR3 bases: TGTGCCAGCAGTTCCTACATGTTTACTGGGGCCAACGGCCTGACTTTC. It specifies CASSSYMFTGANGLTF.

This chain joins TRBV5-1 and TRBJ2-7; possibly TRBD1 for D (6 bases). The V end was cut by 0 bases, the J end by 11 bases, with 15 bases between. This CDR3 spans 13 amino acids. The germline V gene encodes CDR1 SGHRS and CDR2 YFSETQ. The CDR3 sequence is CASSLVVGGLEYF. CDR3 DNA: TGCGCCAGCAGCTTGGTGGTTGGGGGCCTAGAGTACTTC.

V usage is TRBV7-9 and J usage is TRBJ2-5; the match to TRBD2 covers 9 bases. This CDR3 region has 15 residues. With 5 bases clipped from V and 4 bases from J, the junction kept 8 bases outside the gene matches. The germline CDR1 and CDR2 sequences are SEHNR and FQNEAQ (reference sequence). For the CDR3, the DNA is TGTGCCAGCAGCCGCCAGCGGGGGGTAGGAGAGACCCAGTACTTC. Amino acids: CASSRQRGVGETQYF.

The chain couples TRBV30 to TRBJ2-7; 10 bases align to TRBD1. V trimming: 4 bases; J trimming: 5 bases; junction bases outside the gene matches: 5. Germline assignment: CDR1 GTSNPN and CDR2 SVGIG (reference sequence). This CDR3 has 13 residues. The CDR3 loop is CAWTTGGRHEQYF. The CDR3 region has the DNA TGTGCCTGGACGACAGGGGGCCGTCACGAGCAGTACTTC. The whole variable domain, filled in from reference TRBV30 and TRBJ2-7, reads SQTIHQWPATLVQPVGSPLSLECTVEGTSNPNLYWYRQAAGRGLQLLFYSVGIGQISSEVPQNLSASRPQDRQFILSSKKLLLSDSGFYLCAWTTGGRHEQYFGPGTRLTVT.

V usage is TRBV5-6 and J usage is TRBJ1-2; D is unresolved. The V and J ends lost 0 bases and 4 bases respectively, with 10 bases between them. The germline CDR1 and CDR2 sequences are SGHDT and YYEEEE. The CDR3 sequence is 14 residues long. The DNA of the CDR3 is TGTGCCAGCAGCTTGGGTGGCGCTAGCTATGGCTACACCTTC. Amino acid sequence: CASSLGGASYGYTF.